This entry lists 19 T cell receptor beta chains sequenced from one sample in a study of monozygotic twins with inflammatory bowel disease (dated by TCRdb to between 2018 and 2021). The library was produced with 5' RACE. TCRdb names Illumina HiSeq 2500 as the instrument used. TCRdb reprocessed the public reads and reports one entry per CDR3 protein sequence, without DNA. The data table for this sample lists 300,000 to 400,000 distinct CDR3 sequences. The ten largest clones take up approximately 2% of the sample. Sequencing was performed on blood. Receptor source: a human donor with ulcerative colitis or Crohn's disease, or a healthy co-twin of an affected twin (not recorded which).

The chain recombines TRBV6-1 with TRBJ2-1. The CDR3 covers 15 residues. Germline CDR1 is MNHNS and CDR2 is SASEGT. CDR3 protein: CASTWDRSSYNEQFF.

V and J are TRBV27 and TRBJ2-1; with no DNA, the TCRdb D assignment of TRBD1 cannot be verified. CDR1 and CDR2 from the germline V gene are MNHEY and SMNVEV (reference sequence). The CDR3 sequence is 14 residues long. The CDR3: CATRVGQGPREQFF.

The genes are TRBV19 and TRBJ1-2; no DNA is available, so the TRBD1 call from TCRdb remains unchecked. This CDR3 spans 15 amino acids. The germline V gene encodes CDR1 LNHDA and CDR2 SQIVND (reference sequence). This chain's CDR3 is CASSGTGGPDYGYTF. The variable domain in full, with the rest retrieved from reference TRBV19 and TRBJ1-2, is DGGITQSPKYLFRKEGQNVTLSCEQNLNHDAMYWYRQDPGQGLRLIYYSQIVNDFQKGDIAEGYSVSREKKESFPLTVTSAQKNPTAFYLCASSGTGGPDYGYTFGSGTRLTVV.

CDR3 residues: CASSLTVPGELFF. The chain employs TRBV5-1 and TRBJ2-2. The CDR3 runs 13 residues. Germline V gene lookup returns CDR1 SGHRS and CDR2 YFSETQ.

The chain uses TRBV11-3 and TRBJ2-2; TCRdb picks TRBD1, but there is no DNA to check that call. Germline CDR1 SGHNT, CDR2 YENEEA. This CDR3 is built from 13 residues. This chain's CDR3 is CASSALPGGELFF.

The CDR3 sequence: CASTPGTGGEKLFF. The chain couples TRBV21-1 to TRBJ1-4; the D call of TRBD1 rests on TCRdb alone, since no DNA is present to check it. TRBV21-1 is shown as a pseudogene. This CDR3 has 14 amino acids.

The chain has TRBV19 and TRBJ2-1; TCRdb gives TRBD2 as the D gene, but with no DNA this cannot be confirmed. The CDR3 extends over 15 amino acids. Germline CDR1 is LNHDA and CDR2 is SQIVND (reference sequence). This CDR3 is CASSMGTTTYNEQFF. The full variable domain, with the rest looked up from reference TRBV19 and TRBJ2-1, is DGGITQSPKYLFRKEGQNVTLSCEQNLNHDAMYWYRQDPGQGLRLIYYSQIVNDFQKGDIAEGYSVSREKKESFPLTVTSAQKNPTAFYLCASSMGTTTYNEQFFGPGTRLTVL.

This chain's CDR3 is CASISRGIEAFF. The chain has TRBV19 and TRBJ1-1; the D gene TCRdb calls, TRBD1, cannot be checked with no DNA. The CDR3 has 12 amino acids. Looked up from germline, CDR1 is LNHDA and CDR2 is SQIVND (reference sequence).

V usage is TRBV6-5 and J usage is TRBJ2-7; no DNA is available, so the TRBD1 call from TCRdb remains unchecked. Looked up from germline, CDR1 is MNHEY and CDR2 is SVGAGI. The CDR3 has 13 amino acids. CDR3 sequence reads: CASSYSQGYEQYF.

The V gene is TRBV12-3 or TRBV12-4, the J gene TRBJ2-7; TCRdb selects TRBD2, and the lack of DNA leaves this call unchecked. CDR3 length: 16 residues. CDR3 in amino acids: CASSLAVRTSPYEQYF.

V gene TRBV7-9 combines with J gene TRBJ2-1; lacking DNA, the TRBD1 call made by TCRdb goes unchecked. Per germline, CDR1 SEHNR and CDR2 FQNEAQ (reference sequence). This CDR3 region has 17 residues. CDR3 loop: CASSLPPGGGNYNEQFF.

The chain combines TRBV5-4 with TRBJ2-2. Germline V CDR1 and CDR2: SGHNT, YYREEE (reference sequence). This CDR3 is 15 amino acids long. CDR3 region: CASSLDVSDTGELFF. The variable domain in full, with the rest retrieved from reference TRBV5-4 and TRBJ2-2, is ETGVTQSPTHLIKTRGQQVTLRCSSQSGHNTVSWYQQALGQGPQFIFQYYREEENGRGNFPPRFSGLQFPNYSSELNVNALELDDSALYLCASSLDVSDTGELFFGEGSRLTVL.

The V gene is TRBV12-3 or TRBV12-4, the J gene TRBJ1-4. This CDR3 has 14 residues. Here the CDR3 reads CASSLGVEDEKLFF.

The gene calls are TRBV7-9 and TRBJ2-1; TCRdb returns TRBD1, unconfirmable since there is no DNA. CDR3 length: 15 residues. Germline V gene sequence: CDR1 SEHNR, CDR2 FQNEAQ (reference sequence). The CDR3 spells CASKDAGTGRNEQFF.

The chain is built from TRBV28 and TRBJ2-7; TCRdb gives TRBD2 as the D gene, but with no DNA this cannot be confirmed. This CDR3 has 19 amino acids. Germline lookup yields CDR1 MDHEN and CDR2 SYDVKM. CDR3 region: CASSTGLGGTMLPTYEQYF.

V usage is TRBV30 and J usage is TRBJ2-1. Germline V gives CDR1 GTSNPN, CDR2 SVGIG (reference sequence). The CDR3 runs 11 residues. The CDR3 reads CAWSGRNEQFF.

This sequence joins TRBV20-1 and TRBJ1-3; the D gene TCRdb calls, TRBD1, cannot be checked with no DNA. The CDR3 runs to 16 residues. Germline assignment: CDR1 DFQATT and CDR2 SNEGSKA (reference sequence). CDR3 region: CSAQIPGTGSGNTIYF.

The J gene is TRBJ2-2, the V gene TRBV7-8; TCRdb calls TRBD1, which cannot be checked without DNA. The germline gives CDR1 SGHVS, CDR2 FQNEAQ. CDR3 length equals 16 residues. CDR3 residues: CASSLGRRGVTGELFF.

The CDR3 loop is CAWTKDRGVEKLFF. The chain is built from TRBV30 and TRBJ1-4; no DNA is available, so the TRBD1 call from TCRdb remains unchecked. Looked up from germline, CDR1 is GTSNPN and CDR2 is SVGIG (reference sequence). The length of the CDR3 is 14 residues.